One and the same sample provided the 16 T cell receptor beta chains below, sequenced in a study of identical twins. Via MiXCR, TCRdb re-called the 5' RACE reads, giving one row per CDR3 protein. Seen here are fewer than 350,000 distinct CDR3 sequences, approximately 8.5% observed once, and the top ten hold approximately 2%. This sample was shared with a second study, whose subject was yellow fever vaccine responses in identical twins.

Material: memory (CD45RO+) T cells sorted from blood. All receptors come from a woman aged 18 to 35 in good health.

V and J are TRBV2 and TRBJ2-3; the D gene is possibly TRBD2 (5 bases). V shed 4 bases and J shed 1 base, with 9 bases lying between them. This CDR3 region has 14 residues. The germline V gene encodes CDR1 SNHLY and CDR2 FYNNEI. The CDR3 here is CASSGVARTDTQYF. The CDR3 DNA reads as TGTGCCAGCAGTGGAGTAGCGCGCACAGATACGCAGTATTTT.

The J gene is TRBJ2-7, the V gene TRBV6-1; 7 bases align to TRBD1. CDR1 is MNHNS, CDR2 SASEGT, per germline. CDR3 size: 17 residues. The J segment lost 4 bases and the V segment lost 4 bases, leaving 16 bases of the junction unmatched. The CDR3 region is CASSGQGVGVTRYEQYV. The DNA of the CDR3 is TGTGCCAGCAGTGGACAGGGCGTCGGGGTAACTAGATACGAGCAGTACGTC.

This chain connects TRBV3-1 to TRBJ1-1; possible D gene TRBD1, 5 bases. V was shortened by 6 bases and J by 6 bases, with 20 bases between the two germline ends. This CDR3 spans 15 amino acids. Germline V lookup: CDR1 LGHDT, CDR2 YNNKEL (reference sequence). This CDR3 reads CASRLRGASRAEAFF. The CDR3 nucleotides read TGTGCCAGCAGACTTAGGGGCGCCAGTCGGGCTGAAGCTTTCTTT. Together with reference TRBV3-1 and TRBJ1-1, the CDR3 gives the full variable domain: DTAVSQTPKYLVTQMGNDKSIKCEQNLGHDTMYWYKQDSKKFLKIMFSYNNKELIINETVPNRFSPKSPDKAHLNLHINSLELGDSAVYFCASRLRGASRAEAFFGQGTRLTVV.

The chain combines TRBV10-1 with TRBJ2-5; D is possibly TRBD2 (5 bases). Between the trimmed V and J ends, which lost 3 bases and 0 bases, there was a span of 11 bases. Per germline, CDR1 WNHNN and CDR2 SYGVQD (reference sequence). The CDR3 is 15 amino acids. CDR3: CASSDEAGHQETQYF. CDR3 sequence (DNA): TGCGCCAGCAGTGACGAGGCGGGCCACCAAGAGACCCAGTACTTC.

Many counts were recorded for this clonotype. The chain recombines TRBV3-1 with TRBJ2-2; 11 nucleotides line up with TRBD1. This CDR3 has 16 residues. With 0 bases clipped from V and 8 bases from J, the junction kept 5 bases outside the gene matches. Germline V gene sequence: CDR1 LGHDT, CDR2 YNNKEL (reference sequence). The CDR3 DNA sequence: TGTGCCAGCAGCCAAGATTGGGACAGGGGGTCGGGGGAGCTGTTTTTT. Residues: CASSQDWDRGSGELFF. The entire variable domain, with the rest obtained from reference TRBV3-1 and TRBJ2-2, is as follows: DTAVSQTPKYLVTQMGNDKSIKCEQNLGHDTMYWYKQDSKKFLKIMFSYNNKELIINETVPNRFSPKSPDKAHLNLHINSLELGDSAVYFCASSQDWDRGSGELFFGEGSRLTVL.

The J gene is TRBJ2-7, the V gene TRBV11-3; D possibly corresponds to TRBD2 (6 bases). The germline V gene encodes CDR1 SGHNT and CDR2 YENEEA. The CDR3 length is 14 residues. The V end lost 5 bases, the J end lost 4 bases, and 15 bases lay between the germline ends. DNA of the CDR3: TGTGCCAGCAGCCCCCGGGAGATTGATTACGAGCAGTACTTC. As protein: CASSPREIDYEQYF.

This clonotype was found a few times. This sequence joins TRBV20-1 and TRBJ2-1; 11 bases fit TRBD2. Germline V gives CDR1 DFQATT, CDR2 SNEGSKA (reference sequence). V gave up 1 base and J gave up 3 bases; unmatched junction bases: 5. This CDR3 is 16 amino acids long. The CDR3 is CSARVTGTSGYNEQFF. CDR3 coding DNA: TGCAGTGCTAGAGTCACCGGGACTAGCGGCTACAATGAGCAGTTCTTC.

This clonotype was counted only a few times. The chain is built from TRBV4-1 and TRBJ1-4; 7 bases align to TRBD1. The V segment lost 8 bases and the J segment 4 bases; nucleotides outside the gene matches: 13. The CDR3 has 16 residues. Germline CDR1 MGHRA, CDR2 YSYEKL. CDR3 in amino acids: CASAVQGHSSNEKLFF. CDR3 DNA sequence: TGCGCCAGCGCAGTACAGGGGCATTCTAGTAATGAAAAACTGTTTTTT.

This clonotype was counted between two and nine times. This rearrangement joins TRBV27 to TRBJ2-2; 12 positions match TRBD1. The CDR3 consists of 17 residues. Germline loops: CDR1 MNHEY, CDR2 SMNVEV (reference sequence). The V and J ends lost 6 bases and 3 bases, in that order; junction bases with no gene match: 8. CDR3 in DNA: TGTGCCAGCAGCCCCGGGACAGGGGGCCTGGACACCGGGGAGCTGTTTTTT. It yields the protein CASSPGTGGLDTGELFF.

The CDR3 DNA sequence: TGTGCCAGTAGTATCGGACACCTGGCAACGAATGAGCAGTTCTTC. Translated, it gives CASSIGHLATNEQFF. The chain joins TRBV19 to TRBJ2-1; D might be TRBD1 (5 bases). The germline gives CDR1 LNHDA, CDR2 SQIVND (reference sequence). The CDR3 has 15 residues. V was clipped by 3 bases and J by 7 bases, with 16 bases between them. Together with reference TRBV19 and TRBJ2-1, the CDR3 gives the full variable domain: DGGITQSPKYLFRKEGQNVTLSCEQNLNHDAMYWYRQDPGQGLRLIYYSQIVNDFQKGDIAEGYSVSREKKESFPLTVTSAQKNPTAFYLCASSIGHLATNEQFFGPGTRLTVL.

There are many counts of this clonotype. This chain's CDR3 is CASSLRMVSSYNEQFF. The CDR3 region has the DNA TGTGCCAGCAGCTTGAGGATGGTTAGCTCCTACAATGAGCAGTTCTTC. This chain links TRBV11-3 with TRBJ2-1; D unclear. V lost 3 bases and J 0 bases, leaving 12 bases between the germline ends. The CDR3 consists of 16 residues. The germline V gene has CDR1 SGHNT and CDR2 YENEEA.

This clonotype came up many times. J is TRBJ2-7 and V is TRBV29-1; TRBD1 agrees at 10 bases. The V gene end was trimmed by 3 bases and the J gene end by 4 bases; junction bases not matched to a gene: 6. Per the germline V gene, CDR1 is SQVTM and CDR2 is ANQGSEA. CDR3 length equals 14 residues. The CDR3 coding sequence is TGCAGCGTTGATAGTGACAGGGGGCCGTACGAGCAGTACTTC. Translating gives CSVDSDRGPYEQYF.

Only a few counts were recorded for this clonotype. The rearrangement links TRBV11-2 to TRBJ2-3, with 12 bases fitting TRBD2. Germline values: CDR1 SGHAT, CDR2 FQNNGV. The CDR3 is 16 residues long. Trimming at V came to 4 bases and at J to 2 bases, leaving 4 bases not matched to a gene. Here the CDR3 reads CASSSGLAGNTDTQYF. CDR3 sequence (DNA): TGTGCCAGCAGCTCAGGACTAGCGGGGAACACAGATACGCAGTATTTT. Full variable domain (missing parts from reference TRBV11-2 and TRBJ2-3): EAGVAQSPRYKIIEKRQSVAFWCNPISGHATLYWYQQILGQGPKLLIQFQNNGVVDDSQLPKDRFSAERLKGVDSTLKIQPAKLEDSAVYLCASSSGLAGNTDTQYFGPGTRLTVL.

Concerning this clonotype itself: A read error may produce the germline difference seen at one junction end. J is TRBJ2-3 and V is TRBV3-1; D unresolved. The V gene's germline CDR1 is LGHDT and CDR2 YNNKEL (reference sequence). This CDR3 spans 15 amino acids. The CDR3 loop reads CATSQVRSTTDTQYF. CDR3 nucleotide sequence: TGTGCCACCAGCCAAGTGAGGTCTACCACAGATACGCAGTATTTT.

This clonotype appeared a few times. CDR3 DNA sequence: TGTGCCAGCAGTTTCTTCGGTCCTGTCTCTGGGGCCAACGTCCTGACTTTC. Protein: CASSFFGPVSGANVLTF. The rearrangement links TRBV7-2 to TRBJ2-6, with no clear D. Trimming took off 6 bases at V and 0 bases at J, with 15 bases between the two ends. The CDR3 is made up of 17 amino acids. CDR1 is SGHTA and CDR2 is FQGNSA in the germline V gene.

This clonotype was observed many times. CDR3 region: CASSWAGSYNEQFF. The CDR3 nucleotides are TGCGCCAGCAGTTGGGCGGGGTCATACAATGAGCAGTTCTTC. The chain combines TRBV5-1 with TRBJ2-1, with a possible D match to TRBD2 (6 bases). V was cut by 5 bases and J by 4 bases, with 13 bases left in between. Looked up from germline, CDR1 is SGHRS and CDR2 is YFSETQ. This CDR3 contains 14 residues. The full variable domain, its missing parts supplied by reference TRBV5-1 and TRBJ2-1, is KAGVTQTPRYLIKTRGQQVTLSCSPISGHRSVSWYQQTPGQGLQFLFEYFSETQRNKGNFPGRFSGRQFSNSRSEMNVSTLELGDSALYLCASSWAGSYNEQFFGPGTRLTVL.